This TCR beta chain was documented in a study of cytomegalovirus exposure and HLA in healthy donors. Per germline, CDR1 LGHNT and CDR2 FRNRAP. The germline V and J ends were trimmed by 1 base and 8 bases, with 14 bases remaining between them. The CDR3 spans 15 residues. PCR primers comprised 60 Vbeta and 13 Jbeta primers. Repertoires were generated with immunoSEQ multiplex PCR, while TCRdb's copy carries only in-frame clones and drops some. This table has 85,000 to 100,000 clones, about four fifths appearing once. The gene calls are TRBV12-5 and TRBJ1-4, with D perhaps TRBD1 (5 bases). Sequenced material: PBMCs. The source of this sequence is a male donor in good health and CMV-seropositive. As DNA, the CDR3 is TGTGCTAGTGGTTTGGGCGGGGGAAATTTCGAAAAACTGTTTTTT. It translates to CASGLGGGNFEKLFF.